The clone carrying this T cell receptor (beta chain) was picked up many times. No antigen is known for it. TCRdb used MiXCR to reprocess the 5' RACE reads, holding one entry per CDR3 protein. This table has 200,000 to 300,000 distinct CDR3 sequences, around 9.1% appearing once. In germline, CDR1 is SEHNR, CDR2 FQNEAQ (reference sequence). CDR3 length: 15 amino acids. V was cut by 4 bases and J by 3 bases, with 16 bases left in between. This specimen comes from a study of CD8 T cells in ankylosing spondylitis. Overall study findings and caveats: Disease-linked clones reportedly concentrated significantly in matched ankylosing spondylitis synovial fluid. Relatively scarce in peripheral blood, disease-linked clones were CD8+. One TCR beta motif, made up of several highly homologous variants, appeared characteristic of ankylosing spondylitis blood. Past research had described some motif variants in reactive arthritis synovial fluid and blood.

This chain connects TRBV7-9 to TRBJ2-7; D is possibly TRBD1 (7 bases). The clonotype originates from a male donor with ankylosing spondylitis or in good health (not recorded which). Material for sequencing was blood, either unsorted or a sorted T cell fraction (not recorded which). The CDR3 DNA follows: TGTGCCAGCAGCTCTGAGATCCAGGGGGGCTACGAGCAGTACTTC. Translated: CASSSEIQGGYEQYF.